These 27 T cell receptor beta chains were sequenced from one sample in a study of CD8+CD57+ T cells in acquired aplastic anemia. Genomic DNA constituted the template upon which TCR beta VDJ and CDR3 profiling was performed. TCRdb independently ran MiXCR on the reads; one entry per CDR3 protein. The table has about 160,000 distinct CDR3 sequences, over 70% seen once. Patients selected for sequencing had displayed CD8+CD57+ cell expansion by flow cytometry. Material: sorted CD4+, CD8+, or CD8+CD57+ T cells (not recorded which) from PBMCs. The receptors originated from a human donor with aplastic anemia.

This clonotype has just a few counts. The chain couples TRBV9 to TRBJ2-5, with 10 nucleotides matching TRBD1. The germline V gene has CDR1 SGDLS and CDR2 YYNGEE. The CDR3 has 15 amino acids. After removal of 0 bases from V and 4 bases from J, the junction contained 3 bases not matched to a gene. CDR3 sequence: CASSVGGTGAETQYF. The CDR3 DNA reads TGTGCCAGCAGCGTAGGCGGGACAGGGGCAGAGACCCAGTACTTC.

The rearrangement joins TRBV19 to TRBJ1-1; perhaps TRBD1 as D (5 bases). Trimming took 4 bases from V and 9 from J, leaving 18 bases between them. Germline lookup yields CDR1 LNHDA and CDR2 SQIVND (reference sequence). There are 14 residues in the CDR3. The CDR3 region has the DNA TGTGCCAGTAGTACCCGGGACCCTTTGTTTCAAGCTTTCTTT. Protein: CASSTRDPLFQAFF.

This clonotype was found once. The chain has TRBV10-3 and TRBJ1-3; D is uncertain. In germline, CDR1 is ENHRY, CDR2 SYGVKD. V gave up 4 bases and J gave up 1 base, with 5 bases separating them. This CDR3 region has 13 residues. The CDR3 reads CAISGGSGNTIYF. In DNA, the CDR3 is TGTGCCATCAGTGGAGGATCTGGAAACACCATATATTTT.

The rearrangement links TRBV9 to TRBJ2-5; TRBD1 aligns across 9 bases. The CDR3 consists of 16 residues. Trimming removed 0 bases from V and 5 bases from J; junction bases left unmatched: 8. CDR1 is SGDLS and CDR2 is YYNGEE in the germline V gene. CDR3 region: CASSVASQGAPETQYF. CDR3 coding DNA: TGTGCCAGCAGCGTAGCTTCACAGGGGGCGCCGGAGACCCAGTACTTC.

V is TRBV20-1 and J is TRBJ1-1; D is ambiguous. The CDR3 loop spans 12 amino acids. Germline CDR1 DFQATT, CDR2 SNEGSKA (reference sequence). Trimming shortened V by 3 bases and J by 6 bases, and 11 bases separated the two germline ends. The CDR3 DNA sequence: TGCAGTGCTAGGAGCCCAGGCGCTGAAGCTTTCTTT. The encoded protein is CSARSPGAEAFF.

This clonotype was seen more than once but under ten times. The chain recombines TRBV7-8 with TRBJ2-5; 12 bases are a match to TRBD2. Germline CDR1 SGHVS, CDR2 FQNEAQ. This CDR3 has 18 residues. J gave up 2 bases and V 1 base, and 8 bases lay outside the gene matches. Here the CDR3 DNA reads TGTGCCAGCAGCTTAGACCCCCTAGCGGGGGGGCTACAAGAGACCCAGTACTTC. As protein: CASSLDPLAGGLQETQYF. The full variable domain, in which reference TRBV7-8 and TRBJ2-5 provide the parts outside the CDR3, is GAGVSQSPRYKVAKRGQDVALRCDPISGHVSLFWYQQALGQGPEFLTYFQNEAQLDKSGLPSDRFFAERPEGSVSTLKIQRTQQEDSAVYLCASSLDPLAGGLQETQYFGPGTRLLVL.

To note about this clonotype: This may be a read error, as it is one base from a much larger clone. The chain couples TRBV6-2 or TRBV6-3 to TRBJ2-5; D is unclear. The CDR3 runs to 14 residues. Germline V gene sequence: CDR1 MNHEY, CDR2 SVGEGT. The CDR3 reads CTSSYNAEQETQYF. CDR3 nucleotide sequence: TGTACCAGCAGTTACAACGCGGAACAAGAGACCCAGTACTTC.

The chain employs TRBV7-9 and TRBJ2-1; 7 bases line up with TRBD1. V dropped 1 base and J dropped 8; count of bases not matched to a gene: 5. Germline values: CDR1 SEHNR, CDR2 FQNEAQ (reference sequence). The CDR3 sequence is 14 residues long. CDR3 DNA: TGTGCCAGCAGCTTAGAGGGGGCTTTCGATGAGCAGTTCTTC. Translated, it gives CASSLEGAFDEQFF.

With regard to this clonotype: In this CDR3 the conserved last residue, phenylalanine or tryptophan, is missing, so a read error is likely. It is unclear where the CDR3 begins or ends on the DNA, so no DNA is shown, and the CDR3 is as TCRdb lists it. The genes are TRBV19 and TRBJ1-4; the D call in the table, TRBD1, was not verified against the DNA. The germline CDR1 and CDR2 sequences are LNHDA and SQIVND (reference sequence). The length of the CDR3 is 8 amino acids, counting both ends. CDR3: CASSIGTG.

The J gene is TRBJ2-1, the V gene TRBV7-8; D remains ambiguous. Trimming left V 5 bases short and J 0 bases short, with 14 bases between. CDR1 and CDR2 from the germline V gene are SGHVS and FQNEAQ. This CDR3 has 16 amino acids. The CDR3 here is CASSTGTVSSYNEQFF. The CDR3 DNA reads TGTGCCAGCAGCACTGGAACTGTGAGCTCCTACAATGAGCAGTTCTTC.

This clonotype was seen repeatedly, ten times or more. Written as DNA, the CDR3 is TGCACCTCGGGGGACGGGGATGGCTACACCTTC. Its protein is CTSGDGDGYTF. The V gene is TRBV29-1, the J gene TRBJ1-2, with D possibly matching TRBD1 (5 bases). CDR3 length: 11 amino acids. Germline CDR1 reads SQVTM; CDR2 reads ANQGSEA.

V gene TRBV15 combines with J gene TRBJ1-2; 10 positions match TRBD1. In germline, CDR1 is LNHNV, CDR2 YYDKDF (reference sequence). The CDR3 loop spans 17 amino acids. V trimming: 7 bases; J trimming: 6 bases; junction bases outside the gene matches: 17. The CDR3 DNA is TGTGCCACCAAATTGGGGACAGGGGAGGAGGTTGCTGATGGCTACACCTTC. Translation gives CATKLGTGEEVADGYTF. The full variable domain, with the rest looked up from reference TRBV15 and TRBJ1-2, is DAMVIQNPRYQVTQFGKPVTLSCSQTLNHNVMYWYQQKSSQAPKLLFHYYDKDFNNEADTPDNFQSRRPNTSFCFLDIRSPGLGDTAMYLCATKLGTGEEVADGYTFGSGTRLTVV.

The chain couples TRBV20-1 to TRBJ2-7; TRBD1 matches at 7 bases. The CDR3 spans 14 residues. Trimming cost V 6 bases and J 4 bases; bases outside gene matches: 12. The V gene's germline CDR1 is DFQATT and CDR2 SNEGSKA (reference sequence). CDR3 protein: CSADPGQKLYEQYF. The CDR3 nucleotides read TGCAGTGCAGACCCGGGACAGAAACTTTACGAGCAGTACTTC.

The chain joins TRBV10-3 to TRBJ1-2, with 8 bases that match TRBD1. The CDR3 loop spans 12 amino acids. Trimming removed 9 bases from V and 3 bases from J; junction bases left unmatched: 3. Germline values: CDR1 ENHRY, CDR2 SYGVKD. In DNA form, the CDR3 reads TGTGCCATTCAACAGGGGGACTATGGCTACACCTTC. This encodes CAIQQGDYGYTF.

This chain uses TRBV9 with TRBJ2-1, with D possibly matching TRBD2 (6 bases). Germline CDR1 SGDLS, CDR2 YYNGEE. This CDR3 contains 15 residues. The V end lost 0 bases, the J end lost 8 bases, and 15 bases lay between the germline ends. The DNA for the CDR3 is TGTGCCAGCAGCGTAGGAACTAGCAGGTGGCATGAGCAGTTCTTC. Translated, it gives CASSVGTSRWHEQFF.

This clonotype was seen only once. J is TRBJ2-7 and V is TRBV10-3; the D gene is possibly TRBD1 (6 bases). V was cut by 6 bases and J by 1 base, with 16 bases left in between. This CDR3 spans 15 amino acids. Germline CDR1 is ENHRY and CDR2 is SYGVKD. CDR3 DNA sequence: TGTGCCATCAGCCCTATAGGACAGCCATCCTACGAGCAGTACTTC. Protein: CAISPIGQPSYEQYF.

The chain combines TRBV7-9 with TRBJ1-6; D not resolved. Per germline, CDR1 SEHNR and CDR2 FQNEAQ (reference sequence). The CDR3 extends over 15 amino acids. Trimming stripped 4 bases from V and 5 bases from J, with 12 bases between. CDR3 sequence (DNA): TGTGCCAGCAGCTCGGACGGACGGGATAATTCACCCCTCCACTTT. Its translation: CASSSDGRDNSPLHF.

This chain's CDR3 is CASSPRGVTYNEQFF. Here the CDR3 DNA reads TGTGCCAGCAGCCCCAGGGGCGTCACCTACAATGAGCAGTTCTTC. The rearrangement links TRBV9 to TRBJ2-1, with D possibly matching TRBD1 (6 bases). The CDR3 consists of 15 residues. The V and J ends lost 4 bases and 2 bases respectively, with 13 bases between them. Germline CDR1 and CDR2: SGDLS and YYNGEE.

The rearrangement uses TRBV15 and TRBJ1-2, with D tentatively TRBD1 (6 bases). The CDR3 contains 16 residues. Trimming took off 0 bases at V and 4 bases at J, with 15 bases between the two ends. Germline assignment: CDR1 LNHNV and CDR2 YYDKDF (reference sequence). The CDR3 is CATSRDLAQGGYGYTF. CDR3 DNA: TGTGCCACCAGCAGAGATTTGGCACAGGGTGGCTATGGCTACACCTTC.

The rearrangement links TRBV2 to TRBJ2-7; 8 bases map to TRBD1. Germline V gene data show CDR1 as SNHLY and CDR2 as FYNNEI. The junction had 7 bases not matched to a gene; V was cut back by 7 bases and J by 2 bases. The CDR3 spans 14 residues. CDR3: CASTLTGVAYEQYF. In DNA, the CDR3 is TGTGCCAGCACTTTGACAGGGGTCGCCTACGAGCAGTACTTC. Complete variable domain (other parts from reference TRBV2 and TRBJ2-7): EPEVTQTPSHQVTQMGQEVILRCVPISNHLYFYWYRQILGQKVEFLVSFYNNEISEKSEIFDDQFSVERPDGSNFTLKIRSTKLEDSAMYFCASTLTGVAYEQYFGPGTRLTVT.

This clonotype was seen only a few times. The CDR3: CALGGRAFLDTQYF. CDR3 sequence (DNA): TGTGCCCTCGGGGGGAGGGCGTTCTTAGATACGCAGTATTTT. The chain carries TRBV2 and TRBJ2-3, with 7 bases fitting TRBD2. The V gene's germline CDR1 is SNHLY and CDR2 FYNNEI. V dropped 11 bases and J dropped 5; count of bases not matched to a gene: 13. The CDR3 totals 14 residues.

The V call is TRBV20-1, the J call TRBJ1-4, with TRBD1 as a possible D gene (6 bases). CDR1 DFQATT and CDR2 SNEGSKA come from the germline V gene (reference sequence). Trimming stripped 3 bases from V and 0 bases from J, with 11 bases between. This CDR3 spans 15 amino acids. Here the CDR3 DNA reads TGCAGTGCTAGTATGGACAGTGCAACTAATGAAAAACTGTTTTTT. Translated: CSASMDSATNEKLFF.

The rearrangement links TRBV10-3 to TRBJ2-1, with 8 bases identical to TRBD2. The CDR3 is 16 amino acids. V was clipped by 7 bases and J by 2 bases; unmatched bases: 10. Germline V gene lookup returns CDR1 ENHRY and CDR2 SYGVKD. The CDR3 DNA is TGTGCCATCACGGAAGGAGCGGGGGTACCCTACAATGAGCAGTTCTTC. It yields the protein CAITEGAGVPYNEQFF.

The chain uses TRBV5-5 and TRBJ2-5; D not certain. The V end lost 4 bases, the J end lost 2 bases, and 12 bases lay between the germline ends. This CDR3 spans 14 amino acids. In germline, CDR1 is SGHKS, CDR2 YYEKEE (reference sequence). CDR3 in amino acids: CASSQRLLQETQYF. The CDR3 nucleotides read TGTGCCAGCAGCCAACGATTACTGCAAGAGACCCAGTACTTC.

V and J are TRBV6-5 and TRBJ2-7; 8 nucleotides align to TRBD2. The CDR3 runs 18 residues. Trimming took 2 bases from V and 1 from J; bases not matched to a gene: 13. CDR1 and CDR2 (germline): MNHEY, SVGAGI. The CDR3 nucleotides are TGTGCCAGCAGTTACGAGATGCCGCGGACTAGCCTTTCCTACGAGCAGTACTTC. Translating gives CASSYEMPRTSLSYEQYF.

The table lists this clonotype with a count of one. The chain combines TRBV15 with TRBJ2-1; D uncertain. V shed 1 base and J shed 9 bases, with 10 bases lying between them. This CDR3 is 13 amino acids long. The germline CDR1 and CDR2 sequences are LNHNV and YYDKDF (reference sequence). The CDR3 DNA reads TGTGCCACCAGCAGAGGACCCGATGGTGAGCAGTTCTTC. Encoded protein: CATSRGPDGEQFF.

This CDR3 is CASTGGISGIYEQYF. CDR3 nucleotide sequence: TGTGCCAGCACCGGGGGAATTAGCGGGATATACGAGCAGTACTTC. This rearrangement joins TRBV9 to TRBJ2-7; the match to TRBD2 covers 8 bases. Germline V gene data show CDR1 as SGDLS and CDR2 as YYNGEE. The CDR3 length is 15 residues. The J segment lost 4 bases and the V segment lost 6 bases, leaving 12 bases of the junction unmatched.